This T cell receptor (beta chain) was found in a study of TIL therapy for anti-PD-1-resistant metastatic lung cancer. Unmatched junction bases numbered 3, after V lost 6 bases and J lost 3 bases. CDR3 size: 13 residues. Germline V gene sequence: CDR1 SGHDT, CDR2 YYEEEE. This was the immunoSEQ v3 assay. Produced via immunoSEQ multiplex PCR; TCRdb's table is partial and in-frame only. The sample contains 52,000 or so clones, 81% of which appear only once. The time point here: pre-treatment sample, taken before nivolumab and TIL therapy. Patients were adults with stage 4 NSCLC. This sequence joins TRBV5-6 and TRBJ2-3, with TRBD1 identical over 8 bases. Material: blood, obtained at baseline. The source of this sequence is a person between 25 and 80 years old with non-small cell lung cancer. CDR3 residues: CASNRGSTDTQYF. CDR3 nucleotide sequence: TGTGCCAGCAACAGGGGGTCAACAGATACGCAGTATTTT.